This T cell receptor (beta chain) was captured in a study of memory CD4+ T cells and cytomegalovirus serostatus (dated by TCRdb to about 2019). Some background on the complete study: The cohort included around 35 healthy adults from Belgium, of whom 9 were CMV seropositive and roughly 25 were CMV seronegative. To replicate a published TCR-based CMV serostatus classifier, the study sequenced CD4+ memory TCRbeta repertoires from a Belgian cohort whose cytomegalovirus serostatus was known.

The CDR3 starts with the cysteine, ends with the phenylalanine, and has 15 residues. CDR3 DNA only is kept here, 45 bases in frame from base 1. Ends trimmed: V by 0 bases, J by 5 bases; bases unmatched to a gene: 5. CDR1 and CDR2 are read off the germline V gene as MNHNS and SASEGT. The full study reports these points: The original-framework classifier achieved a median bootstrapped AUC of approximately 0.96 with a 95% CI of 0.76-1.00 on the Belgian cohort. For predicting CMV serostatus, the median bootstrapped AUC was approximately 0.95 using the original framework and over 0.9 using a US-trained random forest. The results were interpreted as suggesting that the CMV-associated TCR signature is mostly present in the CD4+ memory repertoire. Only CD4+CD45RO+ memory cells were sequenced, unlike the original study, which covered naive and memory CD4+ and CD8+ populations. Among the 150 or so previously reported CMV-associated TCRbeta sequences, approximately 70 showed up in the CD4+ memory repertoires, with each one found in between one and five individuals.

Genomic DNA was extracted from sorted cells with the Quick-DNA Microprep Kit. TCRbeta DNA was amplified with the immunoSEQ hsTCRbeta kit following the manufacturer's protocol. TCRbeta libraries were sequenced on an Illumina MiSeq instrument. Concerning the study's data processing: Following removal of out-of-frame sequences, 2.3 million or so distinct TCRbeta sequences were retained, with an average of roughly 67,000 per individual. Each individual was scored by the count of fewer than 200 previously reported CMV-associated TCRbeta sequences and the total productive distinct TCRbeta count. A beta-binomial model was reimplemented in Python, and scikit-learn random forests with default parameters were trained on data from the US cohort. Classifier performance on the Belgian cohort was summarized as median AUC with percentile confidence intervals calculated over 10,000 bootstrap iterations. TCRdb took this table from immuneACCESS and kept in-frame rearrangements with V and J called. Such tables lack part of the clones; where checked against another copy, unresolved V genes explain under half of the gap, and the rest is unexplained. V and J calls and clone size are as listed in that table; D and trimming were resolved from the DNA. The sample data list about 80,000 clones, and approximately 80% of these were observed just once. The ten largest make up roughly 0.85% of the sample.

Single viable CD3+CD4+CD8-CD45RO+ cells were sorted as memory CD4+ T cells on a FACSAria II. CMV serostatus was assessed using a Roche Elecsys assay, by which serum IgG against CMV pp150, pp28, p38 and p52 was detected. After the samples were thawed, total CD4+ T cells were enriched through positive selection using CD4 magnetic microbeads. The samples came from a different study that was designed specifically to examine the CD4+ T cell memory repertoire. Following standard operating procedures, peripheral blood mononuclear cells were isolated and cryopreserved, while serum was kept at -80 degrees C. The staining used CD3-PerCP (BW264/56), CD4-APC (RPA-T4), CD45RO-PE (UCHT1) and CD8-Pacific Orange (3B5) antibodies, and Sytox blue was used to exclude non-viable cells. Comments on this clone: Its cognate antigen has yet to be identified. Per-nucleotide qualities are absent, and no much larger clonotype sits a single base away.

The receptor was isolated from an adult in good health and CMV-seronegative. The sequenced sample was memory CD4+ T cells from blood. This sequence uses TRBV6-1 and TRBJ2-3; 7 junctional bases match TRBD1. At the DNA level, the sequence is TGTGCCAGCAGTGAAGCCAGGGGGAGAAAAGATACGCAGTATTTT. Its translation reads: CASSEARGRKDTQYF.